What follows are 29 T cell receptor beta chains derived from one specimen sequenced in a study of regulatory T cells in long-lasting Graves disease. Investigators prepared the TCR beta libraries by applying iRepertoire HTBI primers and Arm-PCR of CDR3 regions. MiXCR, run by TCRdb on the multiplex PCR reads, gives a single entry per CDR3 protein. The repertoire holds roughly 400,000 distinct CDR3 sequences, with approximately 22% as singletons. Specified time point: persistent/refractory GD, antithyroid drugs over 5 years with positive TRAb. With RNA extracted from PBMCs as input, the TCR library was made. The sequenced sample was peripheral blood mononuclear cells (PBMCs), obtained when the disease was refractory, from a patient treated with antithyroid drugs. The receptors here all came from a female donor with Graves disease.

The chain combines TRBV7-6 with TRBJ1-6; 7 positions agree with TRBD1. Per the germline V gene, CDR1 is SGHVS and CDR2 is FNYEAQ. The CDR3 has 15 residues. Unmatched junction bases numbered 8, after V lost 5 bases and J lost 7 bases. DNA for the CDR3: TGTGCCAGCAGCCGAGGGACAGCAATCAATTCACCCCTCCACTTT. Its translation is CASSRGTAINSPLHF.

This clonotype was counted only a few times. The chain links TRBV20-1 to TRBJ2-2; 10 nucleotides line up with TRBD1. Looked up from germline, CDR1 is DFQATT and CDR2 is SNEGSKA (reference sequence). The CDR3 runs 15 residues. V trimming: 3 bases; J trimming: 3 bases; junction bases outside the gene matches: 4. CDR3 residues: CSARTGTGDTGELFF. CDR3 bases: TGCAGTGCTAGGACTGGGACAGGGGACACCGGGGAGCTGTTTTTT.

The chain employs TRBV28 and TRBJ2-5; the match to TRBD2 covers 10 bases. The DNA end is more similar to TRBJ2-1, so the J call may be wrong. Germline assignment: CDR1 MDHEN and CDR2 SYDVKM. This CDR3 spans 16 amino acids. CDR3 in amino acids: CASSFRTSGYTNEQFF. CDR3 in DNA: TGTGCCAGCAGCTTCAGGACTAGCGGATATACCAATGAGCAGTTCTTC.

This clonotype has ten or more counts. The V and J genes are TRBV30 and TRBJ1-4, with D possibly TRBD1 on 6 matching bases. V was cut by 2 bases and J by 8 bases, with 9 bases left in between. This CDR3 comprises 12 residues. The germline V gene has CDR1 GTSNPN and CDR2 SVGIG (reference sequence). The CDR3 DNA sequence: TGTGCCTGGAGTCTAGGGGGAGAAAAACTGTTTTTT. Encoded protein: CAWSLGGEKLFF.

This chain connects TRBV27 to TRBJ1-3, with TRBD1 as a possible D gene (5 bases). This CDR3 is 13 amino acids long. Trimming removed 8 bases from V and 3 bases from J, with 11 bases in between. Looked up from germline, CDR1 is MNHEY and CDR2 is SMNVEV (reference sequence). In DNA form, the CDR3 reads TGTGCCAGCGCTGGGGCGGGTGGAAACACCATATATTTT. Its translation is CASAGAGGNTIYF.

This clonotype was recorded many times. This chain connects TRBV10-1 to TRBJ1-2; D is unresolved. This CDR3 region has 23 residues. Germline loops: CDR1 WNHNN, CDR2 SYGVQD (reference sequence). V was shortened by 1 base and J by 7 bases, with 40 bases between the two germline ends. This CDR3 reads CASSEWARRRYAVVQHHVGGYTF. In DNA, the CDR3 is TGCGCCAGCAGTGAGTGGGCACGACGACGTTACGCCGTAGTTCAGCACCATGTAGGTGGCTACACCTTC.

The count of this clonotype is one. This may be a read error, as it is one base from a much larger clone. This CDR3 is missing its conserved last phenylalanine or tryptophan, likely due to a read error. The rearrangement joins TRBV2 to TRBJ1-5, with D possibly matching TRBD1 (6 bases). The CDR3 spans 14 residues. Germline assignment: CDR1 SNHLY and CDR2 FYNNEI. Trimming cost V 4 bases and J 3 bases, with 10 bases left between them. The CDR3, as DNA: TGTGCCAGCAGTGTTCAGGGGAACAATCAGCCCCAGCATTGT. Its translation: CASSVQGNNQPQHC.

Only a few counts were recorded for this clonotype. This rearrangement joins TRBV20-1 to TRBJ2-2; D perhaps matches TRBD2 (5 bases). There are 14 residues in the CDR3. V was shortened by 6 bases and J by 0 bases, with 11 bases between the two germline ends. Germline-derived CDR1 and CDR2 are DFQATT and SNEGSKA (reference sequence). The CDR3 here is CSATRQANTGELFF. The CDR3 DNA reads as TGCAGTGCCACTAGACAAGCGAACACCGGGGAGCTGTTTTTT.

This clonotype was observed many times. This sequence joins TRBV28 and TRBJ2-4; D is perhaps TRBD1 (6 bases). The germline V gene has CDR1 MDHEN and CDR2 SYDVKM. CDR3 size: 16 residues. Trimming stripped 4 bases from V and 2 bases from J, with 15 bases between. In nucleotides, the CDR3 is TGTGCCAGCAGTTCGAAATACAGGGTAACCAAAAACATTCAGTACTTC. Protein: CASSSKYRVTKNIQYF.

In this sample, this clonotype turned up many times. The chain has TRBV11-2 and TRBJ2-1; D gene unclear. This CDR3 has 13 residues. The V gene lost 1 base and the J gene lost 9 bases, with 10 bases spanning the gap. CDR1 and CDR2 (germline): SGHAT, FQNNGV. The CDR3 sequence is CASSLGVIVEQFF. In nucleotides, the CDR3 is TGTGCCAGCAGCTTAGGAGTCATCGTTGAGCAGTTCTTC.

The chain uses TRBV20-1 and TRBJ2-7; TRBD2 matches at 10 bases. Germline CDR1 is DFQATT and CDR2 is SNEGSKA (reference sequence). This CDR3 is 15 amino acids long. The junction had 9 bases not matched to a gene; V was cut back by 2 bases and J by 5 bases. The CDR3 here is CSARRLAGAYNEQYF. DNA of the CDR3: TGCAGTGCTAGACGGCTAGCGGGAGCTTACAACGAGCAGTACTTC.

This clonotype was observed at least ten times. The chain uses TRBV28 and TRBJ2-5; D may match TRBD1 or TRBD2 (6 bases each). The germline V and J ends were trimmed by 10 bases and 2 bases, with 26 bases remaining between them. The CDR3 is 17 amino acids. Looked up from germline, CDR1 is MDHEN and CDR2 is SYDVKM. The CDR3 sequence is CATEALGAAGLQETQYF. CDR3 DNA: TGTGCCACAGAGGCTCTGGGGGCAGCGGGCTTACAAGAGACCCAGTACTTC.

The rearrangement uses TRBV20-1 and TRBJ2-2; D ambiguous. The V end was cut by 4 bases, the J end by 1 base, with 10 bases between. Germline CDR1 is DFQATT and CDR2 is SNEGSKA (reference sequence). This CDR3 has 14 amino acids. The CDR3 nucleotides are TGCAGTGCTAAGCAACAGAGGAACACCGGGGAGCTGTTTTTT. The encoded protein is CSAKQQRNTGELFF.

This rearrangement joins TRBV19 to TRBJ1-1, with no clear D. Looked up from germline, CDR1 is LNHDA and CDR2 is SQIVND (reference sequence). The CDR3 spans 11 residues. Trimming left V 5 bases short and J 7 bases short, with 8 bases between. CDR3 DNA: TGTGCCAGTAGTCAACGCGGTGAAGCTTTCTTT. Translated, it gives CASSQRGEAFF. Full variable domain (rest looked up from reference TRBV19 and TRBJ1-1): DGGITQSPKYLFRKEGQNVTLSCEQNLNHDAMYWYRQDPGQGLRLIYYSQIVNDFQKGDIAEGYSVSREKKESFPLTVTSAQKNPTAFYLCASSQRGEAFFGQGTRLTVV.

V gene TRBV4-1 combines with J gene TRBJ1-2; possible D gene TRBD1, 5 bases. This CDR3 is 16 amino acids long. The germline V gene has CDR1 MGHRA and CDR2 YSYEKL. V dropped 3 bases and J dropped 6 bases, with 20 bases sitting between them. This CDR3 is CASSQEGIGTSDGYTF. In nucleotides, the CDR3 is TGCGCCAGCAGCCAGGAAGGTATAGGGACCTCGGATGGCTACACCTTC.

This chain uses TRBV10-3 with TRBJ1-5; D is undetermined. CDR1 ENHRY and CDR2 SYGVKD come from the germline V gene. This CDR3 has 13 residues. V lost 3 bases and J lost 5, with 8 bases in between. CDR3: CAISDGNDQPQHF. The CDR3, as DNA: TGTGCCATCAGTGATGGGAATGATCAGCCCCAGCATTTT.

The chain uses TRBV19 and TRBJ2-2; 7 bases match TRBD2. The CDR3 totals 15 residues. The germline CDR1 and CDR2 sequences are LNHDA and SQIVND (reference sequence). J lost 6 bases, V lost 9 bases, and 13 bases had no gene match. CDR3 in amino acids: CASNAESGIPGELFF. In DNA, the CDR3 is TGTGCCAGCAACGCTGAAAGCGGGATCCCCGGGGAGCTGTTTTTT.

There are many counts of this clonotype. The DNA for the CDR3 is TGTGCCAGCAGTTTAGGGGGACAGGGATCCGGGGAGCTGTTTTTT. Residues: CASSLGGQGSGELFF. The chain couples TRBV28 to TRBJ2-2; 9 positions agree with TRBD1. CDR3 length: 15 amino acids. Germline lookup yields CDR1 MDHEN and CDR2 SYDVKM. With 2 bases clipped from V and 6 bases from J, the junction kept 4 bases outside the gene matches.

The sample holds many counts of this clonotype. V and J are TRBV28 and TRBJ1-1; 9 positions match TRBD1. CDR1 is MDHEN, CDR2 SYDVKM, per germline. Trimming took 7 bases from V and 5 from J; bases not matched to a gene: 11. There are 15 residues in the CDR3. The chain's CDR3 is CASITGQGGDTEAFF. CDR3 DNA sequence: TGTGCCAGCATAACGGGACAGGGAGGAGATACTGAAGCTTTCTTT. Complete variable domain (other parts from reference TRBV28 and TRBJ1-1): DVKVTQSSRYLVKRTGEKVFLECVQDMDHENMFWYRQDPGLGLRLIYFSYDVKMKEKGDIPEGYSVSREKKERFSLILESASTNQTSMYLCASITGQGGDTEAFFGQGTRLTVV.

This clonotype was picked up many times. The chain is built from TRBV20-1 and TRBJ1-2; D is perhaps TRBD1 (5 bases). V lost 3 bases and J 8 bases, leaving 10 bases between the germline ends. CDR3 size: 11 residues. Germline CDR1 reads DFQATT; CDR2 reads SNEGSKA (reference sequence). In nucleotides, the CDR3 is TGCAGTGCTAGTGGGGCGGAGGGCTACACCTTC. Translating it yields CSASGAEGYTF.

In this sample, this clonotype turned up many times. The chain couples TRBV15 to TRBJ2-2, with D unresolved. The CDR3 covers 14 residues. Germline V gives CDR1 LNHNV, CDR2 YYDKDF (reference sequence). Trimming took off 1 base at V and 4 bases at J, with 7 bases between the two ends. CDR3 sequence reads: CATSRAGPTGELFF. The CDR3 nucleotides are TGTGCCACCAGCAGAGCTGGACCCACCGGGGAGCTGTTTTTT.

At least ten counts were recorded for this clonotype. This chain links TRBV6-1 with TRBJ1-5, with unresolved D. Germline V lookup: CDR1 MNHNS, CDR2 SASEGT. The V end was cut by 4 bases, the J end by 2 bases, with 9 bases between. The CDR3 is 14 amino acids. DNA for the CDR3: TGTGCCAGCAGTGGGCGGGAGGGCAATCAGCCCCAGCATTTT. Residues: CASSGREGNQPQHF.

This clonotype showed up many times. The rearrangement links TRBV15 to TRBJ2-7; 7 bases agree with TRBD1. CDR1 is LNHNV and CDR2 is YYDKDF in the germline V gene (reference sequence). V trimming: 7 bases; J trimming: 3 bases; junction bases outside the gene matches: 9. This CDR3 comprises 14 residues. The CDR3 is CATTPDRNYYEQYF. In DNA form, the CDR3 reads TGTGCCACCACCCCGGACAGGAACTACTACGAGCAGTACTTC.

This clonotype was counted at least ten times. The chain employs TRBV12-5 and TRBJ1-1; D is possibly TRBD1 (6 bases). Between the trimmed V and J ends, which lost 1 base and 4 bases, there was a span of 10 bases. This CDR3 has 14 residues. CDR1 LGHNT and CDR2 FRNRAP come from the germline V gene. CDR3 residues: CASGLGDNPTEAFF. Here the CDR3 DNA reads TGTGCTAGTGGTTTGGGGGACAACCCCACTGAAGCTTTCTTT.

The chain has TRBV30 and TRBJ2-5; D might be TRBD1 (6 bases). Germline V gene lookup returns CDR1 GTSNPN and CDR2 SVGIG (reference sequence). The CDR3 has 11 residues. V was cut by 5 bases and J by 8 bases, with 12 bases left in between. The DNA of the CDR3 is TGTGCCTGGCACAGGGTACCCACCCAGTACTTC. This encodes CAWHRVPTQYF.

V gene TRBV7-9 combines with J gene TRBJ1-1; no reliable D call. The CDR3 spans 13 residues. CDR1 and CDR2 from the germline V gene are SEHNR and FQNEAQ (reference sequence). Trimming removed 5 bases from V and 6 bases from J, with 13 bases in between. CDR3 DNA sequence: TGTGCCAGCAGCCCTCCGAGTCGGTCTGAAGCTTTCTTT. Its translation: CASSPPSRSEAFF.

This clonotype was found many times. The chain uses TRBV7-9 and TRBJ2-5, with D unclear. CDR3 length: 15 amino acids. V lost 1 base and J 2 bases, leaving 11 bases between the germline ends. CDR1 is SEHNR and CDR2 is FQNEAQ in the germline V gene (reference sequence). The CDR3 region is CASSLVLGPQETQYF. In DNA, the CDR3 is TGTGCCAGCAGCTTAGTTCTGGGCCCTCAAGAGACCCAGTACTTC.

This clonotype was seen many times. The chain couples TRBV12-3 or TRBV12-4 to TRBJ1-5, with 7 nucleotides matching TRBD1. After removal of 6 bases from V and 6 bases from J, the junction contained 11 bases not matched to a gene. This CDR3 has 15 residues. CDR3 loop: CASRSDRQGAQPQHF. The CDR3 region has the DNA TGTGCCAGCAGGTCCGACAGACAGGGAGCTCAGCCCCAGCATTTT.

This clonotype was observed a handful of times. The chain combines TRBV18 with TRBJ2-2, with TRBD1 matching over 10 bases. Germline V gene sequence: CDR1 KGHSH, CDR2 LQKENI. CDR3 length: 15 amino acids. With V trimmed by 3 bases and J by 3 bases, 1 base remained unmatched. CDR3 DNA sequence: TGTGCCAGCTCACCCGGGACAGGGGACACCGGGGAGCTGTTTTTT. Translating it yields CASSPGTGDTGELFF.